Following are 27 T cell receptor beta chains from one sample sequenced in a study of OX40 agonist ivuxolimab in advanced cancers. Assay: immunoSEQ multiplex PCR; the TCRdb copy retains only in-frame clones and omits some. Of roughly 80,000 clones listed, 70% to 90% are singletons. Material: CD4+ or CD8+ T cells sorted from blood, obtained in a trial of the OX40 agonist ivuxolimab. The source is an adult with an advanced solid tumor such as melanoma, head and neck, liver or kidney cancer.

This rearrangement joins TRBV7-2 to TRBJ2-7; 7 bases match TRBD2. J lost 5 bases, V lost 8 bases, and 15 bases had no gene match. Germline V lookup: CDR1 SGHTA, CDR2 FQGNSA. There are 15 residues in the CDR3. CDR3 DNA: TGTGCCAGCTGGGGGGGGGTCCTCCGGATCGACGAGCAGTACTTC. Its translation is CASWGGVLRIDEQYF. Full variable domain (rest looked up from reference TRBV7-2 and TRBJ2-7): GAGVSQSPSNKVTEKGKDVELRCDPISGHTALYWYRQSLGQGLEFLIYFQGNSAPDKSGLPSDRFSAERTGGSVSTLTIQRTQQEDSAVYLCASWGGVLRIDEQYFGPGTRLTVT.

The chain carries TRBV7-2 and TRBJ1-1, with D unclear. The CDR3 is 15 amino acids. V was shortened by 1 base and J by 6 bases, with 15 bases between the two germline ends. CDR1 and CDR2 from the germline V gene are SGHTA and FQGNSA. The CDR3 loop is CASSLVGIAVAEAFF. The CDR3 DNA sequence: TGTGCCAGCAGCTTAGTCGGAATCGCCGTCGCTGAAGCTTTCTTT.

CDR3 coding DNA: TGTGCCTGGAAACTAGCGGGGGGCTCGTCGGGGTTGTTCTTC. Its protein product is CAWKLAGGSSGLFF. The gene calls are TRBV30 and TRBJ2-1; 12 positions agree with TRBD2. V shed 4 bases, J shed 15 bases, and the junction held 13 bases outside the gene matches. CDR3 size: 14 residues. Germline V gene data show CDR1 as GTSNPN and CDR2 as SVGIG (reference sequence).

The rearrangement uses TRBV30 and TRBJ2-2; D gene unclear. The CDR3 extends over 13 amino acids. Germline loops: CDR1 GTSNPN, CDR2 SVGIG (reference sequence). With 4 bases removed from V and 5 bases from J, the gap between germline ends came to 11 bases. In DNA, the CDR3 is TGTGCCTGGAAGGACCCTCTTACCGGGGAGCTGTTTTTT. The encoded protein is CAWKDPLTGELFF.

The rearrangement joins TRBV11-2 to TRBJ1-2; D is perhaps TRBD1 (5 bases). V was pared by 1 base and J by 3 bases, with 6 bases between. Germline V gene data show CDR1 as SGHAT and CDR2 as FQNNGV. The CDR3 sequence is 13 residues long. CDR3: CASSLGDDYGYTF. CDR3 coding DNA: TGTGCCAGCAGCTTAGGGGACGACTATGGCTACACCTTC. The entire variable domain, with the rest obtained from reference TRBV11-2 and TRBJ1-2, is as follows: EAGVAQSPRYKIIEKRQSVAFWCNPISGHATLYWYQQILGQGPKLLIQFQNNGVVDDSQLPKDRFSAERLKGVDSTLKIQPAKLEDSAVYLCASSLGDDYGYTFGSGTRLTVV.

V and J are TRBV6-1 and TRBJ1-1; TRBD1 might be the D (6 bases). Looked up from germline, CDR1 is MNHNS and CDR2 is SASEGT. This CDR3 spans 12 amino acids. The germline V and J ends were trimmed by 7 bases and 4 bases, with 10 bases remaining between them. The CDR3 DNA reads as TGTGCCAGCATCTGGGACACCACTGAAGCTTTCTTT. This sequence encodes CASIWDTTEAFF.

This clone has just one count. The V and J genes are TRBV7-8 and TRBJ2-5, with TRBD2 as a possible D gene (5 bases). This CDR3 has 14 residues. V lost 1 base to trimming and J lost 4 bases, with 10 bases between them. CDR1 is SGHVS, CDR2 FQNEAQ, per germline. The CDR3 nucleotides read TGTGCCAGCAGCTTAGGGACGGGGTCAGAGACCCAGTACTTC. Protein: CASSLGTGSETQYF.

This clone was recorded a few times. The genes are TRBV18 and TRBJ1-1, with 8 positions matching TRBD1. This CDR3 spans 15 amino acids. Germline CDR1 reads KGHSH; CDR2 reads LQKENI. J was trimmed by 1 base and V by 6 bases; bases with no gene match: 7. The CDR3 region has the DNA TGTGCCAGCTCCTCGACAGGGGCGGGGAACACTGAAGCTTTCTTT. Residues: CASSSTGAGNTEAFF.

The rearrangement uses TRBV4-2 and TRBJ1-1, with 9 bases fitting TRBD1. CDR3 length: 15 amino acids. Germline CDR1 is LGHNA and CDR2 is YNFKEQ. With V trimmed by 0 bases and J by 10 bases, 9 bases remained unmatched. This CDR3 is CASSQELQGARRAFF. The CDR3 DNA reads TGTGCCAGCAGCCAAGAACTACAGGGGGCGAGGCGAGCTTTCTTT.

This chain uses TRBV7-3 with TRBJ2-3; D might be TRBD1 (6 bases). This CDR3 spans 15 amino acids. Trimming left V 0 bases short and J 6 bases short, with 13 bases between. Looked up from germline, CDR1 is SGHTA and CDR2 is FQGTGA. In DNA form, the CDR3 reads TGTGCCAGCAGCTTAACTGATGGGGGCCGGGATACGCAGTATTTT. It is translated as CASSLTDGGRDTQYF.

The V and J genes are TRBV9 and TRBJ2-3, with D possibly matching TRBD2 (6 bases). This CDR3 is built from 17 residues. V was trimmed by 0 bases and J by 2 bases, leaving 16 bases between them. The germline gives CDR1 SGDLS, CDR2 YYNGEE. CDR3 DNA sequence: TGTGCCAGCAGCGTAGATTATGGGCGGGGACTCACAGATACGCAGTATTTT. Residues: CASSVDYGRGLTDTQYF.

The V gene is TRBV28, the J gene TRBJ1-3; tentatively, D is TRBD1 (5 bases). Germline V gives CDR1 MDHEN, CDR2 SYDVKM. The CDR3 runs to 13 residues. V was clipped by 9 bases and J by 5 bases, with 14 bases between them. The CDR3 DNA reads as TGTGCCAGTGGGGCTGGGAAGAGAAACACCATATATTTT. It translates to CASGAGKRNTIYF.

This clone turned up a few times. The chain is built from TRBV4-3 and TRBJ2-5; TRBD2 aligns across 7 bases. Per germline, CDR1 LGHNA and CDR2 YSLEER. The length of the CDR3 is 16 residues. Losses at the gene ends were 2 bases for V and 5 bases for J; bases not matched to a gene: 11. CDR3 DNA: TGCGCCAGCAGCCAACGTTACGGGGGGAGTGTGGAGACCCAGTACTTC. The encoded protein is CASSQRYGGSVETQYF.

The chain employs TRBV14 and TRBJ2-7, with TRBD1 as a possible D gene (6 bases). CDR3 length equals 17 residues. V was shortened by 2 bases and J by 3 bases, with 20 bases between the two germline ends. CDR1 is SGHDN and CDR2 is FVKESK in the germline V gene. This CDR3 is CASSQTFGQLAFYEQYF. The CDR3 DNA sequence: TGTGCCAGCAGCCAAACGTTCGGACAGTTGGCCTTCTACGAGCAGTACTTC.

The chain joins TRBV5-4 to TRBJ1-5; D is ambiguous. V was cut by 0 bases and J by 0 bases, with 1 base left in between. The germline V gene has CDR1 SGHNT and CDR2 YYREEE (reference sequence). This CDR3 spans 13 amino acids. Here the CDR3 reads CASSLGSNQPQHF. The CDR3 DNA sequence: TGTGCCAGCAGCTTGGGTAGCAATCAGCCCCAGCATTTT.

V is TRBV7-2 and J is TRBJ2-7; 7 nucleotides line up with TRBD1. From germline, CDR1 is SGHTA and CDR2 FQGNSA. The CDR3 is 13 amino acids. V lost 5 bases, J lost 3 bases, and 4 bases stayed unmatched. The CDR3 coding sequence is TGTGCCAGCAGCCGAGACAGGGTCTACGAGCAGTACTTC. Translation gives CASSRDRVYEQYF. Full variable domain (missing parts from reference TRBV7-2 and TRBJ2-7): GAGVSQSPSNKVTEKGKDVELRCDPISGHTALYWYRQSLGQGLEFLIYFQGNSAPDKSGLPSDRFSAERTGGSVSTLTIQRTQQEDSAVYLCASSRDRVYEQYFGPGTRLTVT.

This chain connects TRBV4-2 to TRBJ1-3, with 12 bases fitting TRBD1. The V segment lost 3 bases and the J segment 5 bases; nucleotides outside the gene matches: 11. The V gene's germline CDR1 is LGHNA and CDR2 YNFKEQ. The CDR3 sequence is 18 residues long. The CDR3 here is CASSHYGTGGENRNTIYF. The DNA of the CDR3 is TGTGCCAGCAGCCATTACGGGACAGGGGGCGAAAACCGAAACACCATATATTTT.

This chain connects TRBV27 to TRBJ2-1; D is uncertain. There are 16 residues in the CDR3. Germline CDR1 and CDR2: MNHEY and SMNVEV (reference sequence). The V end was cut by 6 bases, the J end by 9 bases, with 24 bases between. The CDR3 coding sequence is TGTGCCAGCAGCACCCTGGTAGCCGCCTCATTGGGTGAGCAGTTCTTC. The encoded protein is CASSTLVAASLGEQFF.

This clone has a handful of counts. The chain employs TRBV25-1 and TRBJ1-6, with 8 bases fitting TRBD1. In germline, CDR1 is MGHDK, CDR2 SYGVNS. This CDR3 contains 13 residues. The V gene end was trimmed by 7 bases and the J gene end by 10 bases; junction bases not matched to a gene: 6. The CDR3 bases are TGTGCCAGCAAGGACAGGGTACAATCACCCCTCCACTTT. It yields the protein CASKDRVQSPLHF.

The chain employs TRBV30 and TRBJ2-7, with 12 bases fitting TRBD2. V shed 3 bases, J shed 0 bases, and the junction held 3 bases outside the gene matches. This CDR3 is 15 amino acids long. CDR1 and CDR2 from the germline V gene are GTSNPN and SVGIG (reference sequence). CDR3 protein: CAWRLAGGISYEQYF. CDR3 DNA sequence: TGTGCCTGGAGACTAGCGGGGGGCATCTCCTACGAGCAGTACTTC.

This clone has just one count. The CDR3, as DNA: TGTGCCAGCAGCTCCGGGGCGGGGGGTAACAATGAGCAGTTCTTC. Translating it yields CASSSGAGGNNEQFF. The chain couples TRBV27 to TRBJ2-1; 8 bases map to TRBD2. Germline V CDR1 and CDR2: MNHEY, SMNVEV (reference sequence). The trim removed 6 bases at V and 5 bases at J, leaving 9 bases unmatched. The CDR3 totals 15 residues.

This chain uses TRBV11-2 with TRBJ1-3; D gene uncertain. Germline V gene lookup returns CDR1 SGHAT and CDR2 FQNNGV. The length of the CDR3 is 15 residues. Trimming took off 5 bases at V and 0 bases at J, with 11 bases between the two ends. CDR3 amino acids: CASSRAGLSGNTIYF. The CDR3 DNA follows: TGTGCCAGCAGCCGTGCTGGGCTCTCTGGAAACACCATATATTTT.

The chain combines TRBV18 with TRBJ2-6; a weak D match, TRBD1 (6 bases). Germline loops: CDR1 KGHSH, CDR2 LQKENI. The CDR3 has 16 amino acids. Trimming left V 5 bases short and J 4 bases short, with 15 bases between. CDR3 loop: CASSTNPGAGANVLTF. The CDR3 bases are TGTGCCAGCTCAACTAACCCAGGGGCAGGGGCCAACGTCCTGACTTTC.

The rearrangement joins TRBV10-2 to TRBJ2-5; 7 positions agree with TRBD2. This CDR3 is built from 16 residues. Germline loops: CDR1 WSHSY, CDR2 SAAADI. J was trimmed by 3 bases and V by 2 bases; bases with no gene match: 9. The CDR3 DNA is TGCGCCAGCAGTGAGGCCCGGCGGGGGTGGGAAGAGACCCAGTACTTC. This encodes CASSEARRGWEETQYF.

DNA of the CDR3: TGTGCCTGGAGTGTACGGAGCAGGGGCAGTGGTGCCACAGATACGCAGTATTTT. It codes for CAWSVRSRGSGATDTQYF. The rearrangement joins TRBV30 to TRBJ2-3, with D possibly being TRBD1 (6 bases). The CDR3 contains 18 residues. Germline V gives CDR1 GTSNPN, CDR2 SVGIG (reference sequence). V lost 0 bases to trimming and J lost 2 bases, with 21 bases between them.

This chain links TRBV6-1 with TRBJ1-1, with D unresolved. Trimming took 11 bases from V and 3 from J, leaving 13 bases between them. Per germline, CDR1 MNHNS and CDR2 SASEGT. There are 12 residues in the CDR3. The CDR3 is CAGHGGDTEAFF. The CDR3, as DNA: TGTGCCGGGCATGGCGGGGACACTGAAGCTTTCTTT.

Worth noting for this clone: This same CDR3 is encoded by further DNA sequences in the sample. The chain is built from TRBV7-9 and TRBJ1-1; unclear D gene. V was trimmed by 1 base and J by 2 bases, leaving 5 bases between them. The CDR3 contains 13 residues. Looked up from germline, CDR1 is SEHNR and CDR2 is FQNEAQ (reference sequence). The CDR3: CASSLEGNTEAFF. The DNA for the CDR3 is TGTGCCAGCAGCTTAGAGGGCAACACTGAAGCTTTCTTT.